This TCR beta chain was observed in a study of tumor and adjacent non-tumor tissue in lung cancer. Study-wide results and caveats: Tumor TCR diversity, when higher, was linked to shorter survival.

TCRbeta libraries were built with three rounds of nested PCR, modified from ARM-PCR. TCRdb recomputed calls from the multiplex PCR reads with MiXCR, one row per CDR3 protein. The sample has approximately 120,000 distinct CDR3 sequences; 60% to 65% are singletons. No cell sorting was done before RNA was extracted from the tissue. Distant lung tissue was collected more than 3 cm away from the tumor edge. As to this clonotype: Its specificity is not known.

Trimming shortened V by 5 bases and J by 6 bases, and 23 bases separated the two germline ends. Germline values: CDR1 MNHEY, CDR2 SVGAGI. CDR3 size: 17 residues. Sequencing was done on a sample of distant non-tumor lung tissue. This sequence was found in a man aged 55 to 70 with non-small cell lung cancer. The chain joins TRBV6-5 to TRBJ2-1; a weak D match, TRBD1 (5 bases). The chain's CDR3 is CASSPQLRRGETNEQFF. The CDR3 DNA reads TGTGCCAGCAGTCCTCAGTTAAGAAGGGGTGAGACCAATGAGCAGTTCTTC.